These T cell receptor beta chains were read from a single sample in a study of OX40 agonist ivuxolimab in advanced cancers. Data came from immunoSEQ multiplex PCR; TCRdb stores just in-frame clones and leaves some out. The repertoire holds tens of thousands of clones, with approximately 86% as singletons. The specimen was CD4+ or CD8+ T cells sorted from blood, collected in a trial of the OX40 agonist ivuxolimab. These receptors were obtained from an adult with an advanced solid tumor such as melanoma, head and neck, liver or kidney cancer. Both conserved end residues are part of each CDR3. The order of the fields is V gene, clone size, D gene, J gene, CDR3 protein, CDR3 DNA. The D gene is left open where the match is weak. Size is omitted from some rows. Given values are once, few, many or a class for expanded clones.

V: TRBV7-2; size: NA; D: NA; J: TRBJ2-5; CDR3: CASSLDGETQYF; DNA: TGTGCCAGCAGCTTAGATGGGGAGACCCAGTACTTC
V: TRBV6-6; size: NA; D: TRBD1; J: TRBJ1-5; CDR3: CASSYQGDQPQHF; DNA: TGTGCCAGCAGTTATCAGGGGGATCAGCCCCAGCATTTT
V: TRBV18; size: NA; D: NA; J: TRBJ1-1; CDR3: CASSPAGVNTEAFF; DNA: TGTGCCAGCTCACCAGCAGGGGTGAACACTGAAGCTTTCTTT
V: TRBV11-3; size: NA; D: NA; J: TRBJ2-7; CDR3: CASSLSGHEQYF; DNA: TGTGCCAGCAGCTTGTCCGGTCACGAGCAGTACTTC
V: TRBV7-9; size: NA; D: TRBD2; J: TRBJ2-5; CDR3: CASSPGTSGGASETQYF; DNA: TGTGCCAGCAGCCCGGGGACTAGCGGGGGGGCCTCAGAGACCCAGTACTTC
V: TRBV6-4; size: few; D: NA; J: TRBJ1-2; CDR3: CASSDSNVGTRAF; DNA: TGTGCCAGCAGTGACTCGAATGTTGGGACCAGGGCCTTC
V: TRBV5-5; size: NA; D: NA; J: TRBJ1-5; CDR3: CASSLVAGLSNQPQHF; DNA: TGTGCCAGCAGCTTGGTTGCGGGGTTAAGCAATCAGCCCCAGCATTTT
V: TRBV11-3; size: NA; D: TRBD2; J: TRBJ2-1; CDR3: CASSLAGTSGGRSNEQFF; DNA: TGTGCCAGCAGCCTAGCCGGGACTAGCGGGGGTCGGTCCAATGAGCAGTTCTTC
V: TRBV6-5; size: NA; D: NA; J: TRBJ2-5; CDR3: CASSYSAGGAKETQYF; DNA: TGTGCCAGCAGTTACTCGGCAGGGGGGGCCAAAGAGACCCAGTACTTC
V: TRBV2; size: NA; D: TRBD2; J: TRBJ2-1; CDR3: CASSGLASTWGNEQFF; DNA: TGTGCCAGCAGTGGACTAGCGTCTACTTGGGGCAATGAGCAGTTCTTC
V: TRBV13; size: NA; D: NA; J: TRBJ2-7; CDR3: CASTLSRGSYEQYF; DNA: TGTGCCAGCACCTTATCTCGGGGTTCCTACGAGCAGTACTTC
V: TRBV9; size: few; D: NA; J: TRBJ2-3; CDR3: CASSVVDYTDTQYF; DNA: TGTGCCAGCAGCGTTGTAGACTACACAGATACGCAGTATTTT
V: TRBV19; size: NA; D: TRBD1; J: TRBJ2-7; CDR3: CASSGQVSSYEQYF; DNA: TGTGCCAGTAGCGGACAGGTTTCCTCCTACGAGCAGTACTTC
V: TRBV10-3; size: NA; D: NA; J: TRBJ1-3; CDR3: CAIRESRDSGNTIYF; DNA: TGTGCCATCAGAGAATCCAGGGACTCTGGAAACACCATATATTTT
V: TRBV4-1; size: NA; D: NA; J: TRBJ1-3; CDR3: CASSPRYGPISGNTIYF; DNA: TGCGCCAGCAGCCCCCGATACGGACCGATCTCTGGAAACACCATATATTTT